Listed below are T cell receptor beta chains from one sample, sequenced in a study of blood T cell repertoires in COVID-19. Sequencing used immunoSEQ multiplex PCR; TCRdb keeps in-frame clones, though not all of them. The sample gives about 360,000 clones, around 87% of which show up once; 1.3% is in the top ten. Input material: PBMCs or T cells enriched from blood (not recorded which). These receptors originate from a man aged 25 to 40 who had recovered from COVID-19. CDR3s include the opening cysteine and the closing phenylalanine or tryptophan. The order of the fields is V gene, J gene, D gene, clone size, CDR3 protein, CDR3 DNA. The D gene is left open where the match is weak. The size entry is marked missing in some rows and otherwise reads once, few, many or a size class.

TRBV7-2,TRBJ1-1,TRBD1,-,CASSPIAPGQGTPNTEAFF,TGTGCCAGCAGCCCTATAGCTCCGGGACAGGGGACTCCCAACACTGAAGCTTTCTTT
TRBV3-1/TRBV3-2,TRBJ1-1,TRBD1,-,CASRQTGGFTEAFF,TGTGCCAGCAGACAAACAGGGGGCTTTACTGAAGCTTTCTTT
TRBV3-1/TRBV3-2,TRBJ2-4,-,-,CASSLRAGITKNIQYF,TGTGCCAGCAGCCTCCGGGCAGGGATAACCAAAAACATTCAGTACTTC
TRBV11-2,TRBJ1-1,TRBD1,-,CASKTGSNTEAFF,TGTGCCAGCAAGACAGGGTCGAACACTGAAGCTTTCTTT
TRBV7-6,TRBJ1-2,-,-,CASSLYGDKGYTF,TGTGCCAGCAGCTTATACGGGGACAAGGGCTACACCTTC
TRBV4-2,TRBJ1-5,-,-,CASSQDHGNQPQHF,TGTGCCAGCAGCCAAGATCATGGCAATCAGCCCCAGCATTTT
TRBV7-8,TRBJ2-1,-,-,CASSLEGRGSKQFF,TGTGCCAGCAGCTTAGAAGGGCGGGGTTCAAAACAGTTCTTC
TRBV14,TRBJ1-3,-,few,CASTPWERGNTIYF,TGTGCCAGCACCCCCTGGGAGCGAGGAAACACCATATATTTT
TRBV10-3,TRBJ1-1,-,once,CATRTDTEAFF,TGTGCCACCCGGACAGACACTGAAGCTTTCTTT
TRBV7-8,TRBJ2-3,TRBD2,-,CASSRPRAGLRTDTQYF,TGTGCCAGCAGCCGACCTAGAGCGGGGCTTCGCACAGATACGCAGTATTTT
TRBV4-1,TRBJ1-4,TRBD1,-,CASSTGGEKLFF,TGCGCCAGCAGCACAGGGGGAGAAAAACTGTTTTTT
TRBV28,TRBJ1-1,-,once,CASRPTGVNTEAFF,TGTGCCAGCAGACCGACAGGAGTGAACACTGAAGCTTTCTTT
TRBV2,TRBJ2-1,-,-,CASRKPTSYEQFF,TGTGCCAGCAGGAAGCCCACTAGTTATGAGCAGTTCTTC
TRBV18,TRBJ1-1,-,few,CASSLNRERSTEAFF,TGTGCCAGCTCGCTGAACAGGGAGAGGAGCACTGAAGCTTTCTTT
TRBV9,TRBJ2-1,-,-,CASSASYNEQFF,TGTGCCAGCAGCGCCAGCTACAATGAGCAGTTCTTC
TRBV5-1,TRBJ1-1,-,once,CASRIPGTEAFF,TGCGCCAGCAGGATTCCGGGAACTGAAGCTTTCTTT
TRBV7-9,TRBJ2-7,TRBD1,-,CASSPPFGQGGEQYF,TGTGCCAGCAGCCCGCCTTTTGGACAGGGGGGCGAGCAGTACTTC
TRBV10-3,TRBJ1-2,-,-,CAISEAIGYGYTF,TGTGCCATCAGTGAGGCGATCGGCTATGGCTACACCTTC
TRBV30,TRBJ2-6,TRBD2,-,CAWSVRGGTGANVLTF,TGTGCCTGGAGTGTACGGGGGGGTACTGGGGCCAACGTCCTGACTTTC
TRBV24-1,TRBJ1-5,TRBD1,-,CATSDLGGTGANQPQHF,TGTGCCACCAGTGATTTAGGGGGGACAGGAGCCAATCAGCCCCAGCATTTT
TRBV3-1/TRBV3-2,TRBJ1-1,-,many,CASSQSTGSTEAFF,TGTGCCAGCAGCCAGTCGACAGGCTCCACTGAAGCTTTCTTT
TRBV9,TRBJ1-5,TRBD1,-,CASSRGDRESPQHF,TGTGCCAGCAGCCGTGGGGACAGGGAATCGCCCCAGCATTTT
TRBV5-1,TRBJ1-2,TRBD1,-,CASSLGRGTGNGYTF,TGCGCCAGCAGCTTGGGCCGCGGGACAGGGAACGGCTACACCTTC
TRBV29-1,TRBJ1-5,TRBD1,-,CSADRGRVSQPQHF,TGCAGCGCAGACAGGGGGCGGGTAAGTCAGCCCCAGCATTTT
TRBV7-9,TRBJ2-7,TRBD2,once,CASSLSGGAYEQYF,TGTGCCAGCAGCTTAAGCGGGGGGGCTTACGAGCAGTACTTC
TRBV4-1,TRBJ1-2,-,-,CASSQGGVYGYTF,TGCGCCAGCAGCCAAGGGGGGGTTTACGGCTACACCTTC
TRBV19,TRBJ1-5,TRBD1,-,CASSIGQGLSNQPQHF,TGTGCCAGTAGTATAGGACAGGGATTGAGCAATCAGCCCCAGCATTTT